The 8 T cell receptor beta chains below were found in one sample sequenced in a study of blood T cell repertoires in COVID-19. Method: immunoSEQ multiplex PCR; TCRdb's copy keeps in-frame clones and lacks some. This sample carries around 190,000 clones, around 85% of them seen once, and the ten largest clones take approximately 8.9%. Sequenced sample: peripheral blood. Receptor source: a woman aged 60-75 years with acute or convalescent COVID-19.

The V and J genes are TRBV2 and TRBJ1-5; a possible D gene is TRBD1 (6 bases). This CDR3 comprises 14 residues. CDR1 is SNHLY, CDR2 FYNNEI, per germline. V lost 4 bases to trimming and J lost 2 bases, with 9 bases between them. The CDR3 DNA reads TGTGCCAGCAGTGTTGGACAGCGCAATCAGCCCCAGCATTTT. Its protein product is CASSVGQRNQPQHF.

The chain joins TRBV29-1 to TRBJ1-1; the match to TRBD1 covers 7 bases. The germline V gene has CDR1 SQVTM and CDR2 ANQGSEA. Trimming cost V 5 bases and J 1 base; bases outside gene matches: 7. CDR3 size: 14 residues. For the CDR3, the DNA is TGCAGCGTTAGGACGGGACAGCAGAACACTGAAGCTTTCTTT. It yields the protein CSVRTGQQNTEAFF.

The V and J genes are TRBV2 and TRBJ1-1; 9 bases are a match to TRBD1. The ends lost 7 bases at V and 4 bases at J; junction bases unmatched: 7. The V gene's germline CDR1 is SNHLY and CDR2 FYNNEI. This CDR3 region has 14 residues. Written as DNA, the CDR3 is TGTGCCAGCATTATGGGACAGGGCAGCACTGAAGCTTTCTTT. It encodes CASIMGQGSTEAFF.

The chain couples TRBV29-1 to TRBJ1-1; D call uncertain. Trimming left V 4 bases short and J 1 base short, with 10 bases between. CDR1 is SQVTM and CDR2 is ANQGSEA in the germline V gene. The CDR3 covers 13 residues. The CDR3: CSVVKGANTEAFF. The CDR3 bases are TGCAGCGTTGTTAAGGGAGCGAACACTGAAGCTTTCTTT.

V is TRBV19 and J is TRBJ1-2; D is undetermined. CDR3 length equals 13 residues. The V end was cut by 7 bases, the J end by 4 bases, with 13 bases between. Germline lookup yields CDR1 LNHDA and CDR2 SQIVND (reference sequence). CDR3 DNA: TGTGCCAGTACCACGACGGGAACCTATGGCTACACCTTC. Its translation: CASTTTGTYGYTF.

The gene calls are TRBV29-1 and TRBJ1-3; D possibly corresponds to TRBD1 (6 bases). V lost 6 bases and J lost 4, with 16 bases in between. Germline CDR1 is SQVTM and CDR2 is ANQGSEA. This CDR3 comprises 14 residues. The CDR3 sequence: CSVHAGGPGNTIYF. The CDR3 nucleotides read TGCAGCGTCCACGCGGGGGGGCCGGGAAACACCATATATTTT.

This clone has just a few counts. This sequence joins TRBV2 and TRBJ2-1; TRBD1 might be the D (5 bases). Germline CDR1 and CDR2: SNHLY and FYNNEI. V was trimmed by 6 bases and J by 5 bases, leaving 17 bases between them. CDR3 size: 15 residues. Here the CDR3 reads CASSNDRGPDNEQFF. The CDR3 region has the DNA TGTGCCAGCAGCAACGACAGAGGACCAGACAATGAGCAGTTCTTC.

The chain recombines TRBV2 with TRBJ1-5, with D possibly being TRBD1 (6 bases). The germline V gene has CDR1 SNHLY and CDR2 FYNNEI. This CDR3 comprises 14 residues. The V end was cut by 7 bases, the J end by 5 bases, with 15 bases between. Here the CDR3 DNA reads TGTGCCAGCATTGGCAGGGGAAAAGATCAGCCCCAGCATTTT. This translates into CASIGRGKDQPQHF.